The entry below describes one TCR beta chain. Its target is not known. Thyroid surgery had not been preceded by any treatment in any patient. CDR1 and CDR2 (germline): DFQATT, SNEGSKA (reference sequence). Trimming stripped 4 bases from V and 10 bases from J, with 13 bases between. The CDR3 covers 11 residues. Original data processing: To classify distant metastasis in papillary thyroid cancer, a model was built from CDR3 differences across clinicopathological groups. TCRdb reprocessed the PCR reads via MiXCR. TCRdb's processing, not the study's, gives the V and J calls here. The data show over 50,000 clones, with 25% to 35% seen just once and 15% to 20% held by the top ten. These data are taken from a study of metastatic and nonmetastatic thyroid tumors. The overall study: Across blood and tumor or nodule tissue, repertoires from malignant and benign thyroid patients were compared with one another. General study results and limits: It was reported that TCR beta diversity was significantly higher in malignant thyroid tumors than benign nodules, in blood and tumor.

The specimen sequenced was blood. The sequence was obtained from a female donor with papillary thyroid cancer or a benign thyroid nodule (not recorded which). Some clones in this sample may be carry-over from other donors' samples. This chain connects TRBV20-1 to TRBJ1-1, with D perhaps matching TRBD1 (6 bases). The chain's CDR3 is CSAKTGTTAFF. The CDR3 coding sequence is TGCAGTGCTAAAACAGGGACGACAGCTTTCTTT.